The rows below give T cell receptor beta chains drawn from one sample of a study of naive and memory T cell subsets. Each CDR3 protein is one row after TCRdb ran MiXCR on the UMI-ligation and nested PCR reads. The top ten hold about 3% of the sample, which has roughly 100,000 distinct CDR3 sequences, about 14% seen once. The sample consisted of naive CD8+ T cells from blood. These TCRs come from a human donor in good health. Each CDR3 is given with its conserved first and last residue. A D gene is named only where the DNA matches it firmly. Not all rows give a size; the values are once, few, many and, for expanded clones, a class.

TGTGCCAGCATCCACTGGGGGGTCATGAACACTGAAGCTTTCTTT | CASIHWGVMNTEAFF | . | TRBJ1-1 | TRBV6-6 | .
TGTGCCAGCACTAACCGGGGCTATATCCTTTACAATGAGCAGTTCTTC | CASTNRGYILYNEQFF | . | TRBJ2-1 | TRBV12-3/TRBV12-4 | .
TGTGCCAGCAGCCCGGAATTGAATTCACCCCTCCACTTT | CASSPELNSPLHF | few | TRBJ1-6 | TRBV13 | .
TGTGCCATCAGTGAGAATGGCAGAGAATACTACGAGCAGTACTTC | CAISENGREYYEQYF | few | TRBJ2-7 | TRBV10-3 | .
TGTGCCAGCAGCCTATTACAGGGGGCCGAGGGGTTCTTC | CASSLLQGAEGFF | . | TRBJ2-1 | TRBV2 | TRBD1
TGCAGCGGTGAAGGATCCCTCACAGATACGCAGTATTTT | CSGEGSLTDTQYF | many | TRBJ2-3 | TRBV29-1 | .
TGTGCCAGCAGTTTATGGGGGGACCGTTACGAGCAGTACTTC | CASSLWGDRYEQYF | . | TRBJ2-7 | TRBV27 | .
TGTGCCAGCAGCCAAGCGATGACAGGGCCCGAAGAGCAGTACTTC | CASSQAMTGPEEQYF | . | TRBJ2-7 | TRBV4-2 | TRBD1
TGCAGCGTCTCCTCGGGGGGAGAGACCCAGTACTTC | CSVSSGGETQYF | . | TRBJ2-5 | TRBV29-1 | TRBD2
TGCAGTGCTAGACTCGGGCCCGCCTACAATGAGCAGTTCTTC | CSARLGPAYNEQFF | many | TRBJ2-1 | TRBV20-1 | .
TGTGCCAGCAGCCCCCGGGACAGGATCTACGAGCAGTACTTC | CASSPRDRIYEQYF | many | TRBJ2-7 | TRBV5-4 | TRBD1
TGTGCCAGCAGCTCCCTCAGGGCCGAGCAGTACTTC | CASSSLRAEQYF | . | TRBJ2-7 | TRBV11-2 | .
TGTGCCAGCAGTGCGTGGGATGAGCAGTTCTTC | CASSAWDEQFF | few | TRBJ2-1 | TRBV6-1 | .
TGTGCCACGACTAGCGGCACCTACGAGCAGTACTTC | CATTSGTYEQYF | . | TRBJ2-7 | TRBV2 | TRBD2
TGTGCCAGCAGCTTCCAAGAGACCCAGTACTTC | CASSFQETQYF | many | TRBJ2-5 | TRBV5-6 | .
TGTGCCAGCTCGACAGCAACAGATACGCAGTATTTT | CASSTATDTQYF | . | TRBJ2-3 | TRBV27 | .
TGTGCCAGTACCCATGGGACTAGCGGGAGCTACAATGAGCAGTTCTTC | CASTHGTSGSYNEQFF | . | TRBJ2-1 | TRBV19 | TRBD2
TGTGCCAGCACCACGACAGGGGTCATTCCTCAGCCCCAGCATTTT | CASTTTGVIPQPQHF | many | TRBJ1-5 | TRBV6-4 | TRBD1
TGTGCCAGCAGCTATGACCATACGTTGGCTAATGAAAAACTGTTTTTT | CASSYDHTLANEKLFF | . | TRBJ1-4 | TRBV7-9 | .
TGTGCCATCAGTGAGTCAGCGGGTGACTACGAGCAGTACTTC | CAISESAGDYEQYF | . | TRBJ2-7 | TRBV10-3 | .
TGCGCCAGCAGCTTGACAGGGGTTAGTTACAATGAGCAGTTCTTC | CASSLTGVSYNEQFF | . | TRBJ2-1 | TRBV5-1 | TRBD1
TGTGCCAGCAGCTTAGACGGACCCACCCACGAGCAGTACTTC | CASSLDGPTHEQYF | few | TRBJ2-7 | TRBV7-2 | .
TGCAGCGGACAGGGGATGAACACTGAAGCTTTCTTT | CSGQGMNTEAFF | many | TRBJ1-1 | TRBV29-1 | TRBD1
TGTGCCAGCTCACCACCAACGGCCCCGGGACGCGGGCCAGATACGCAGTATTTT | CASSPPTAPGRGPDTQYF | many | TRBJ2-3 | TRBV18 | .
TGCAGCGTCTGGACACGTCACCACTCTGGGGCCAACGTCCTGACTTTC | CSVWTRHHSGANVLTF | few | TRBJ2-6 | TRBV29-1 | .
TGTGCCAGCTCACCTTTTGATGGGGATGAGACCCAGTACTTC | CASSPFDGDETQYF | . | TRBJ2-5 | TRBV18 | .
TGTGCCAGCAGCCCGAACCACGGCGTTGACAAAAACATTCAGTACTTC | CASSPNHGVDKNIQYF | few | TRBJ2-4 | TRBV13 | .
TGTGCCAGCACCCATAAGGCTGGGGAGCTGAACACTGAAGCTTTCTTT | CASTHKAGELNTEAFF | many | TRBJ1-1 | TRBV27 | .
TGCGCCAGCAGCCAAGATTTCGGCAGGGAGATATATAATTCACCCCTCCACTTT | CASSQDFGREIYNSPLHF | . | TRBJ1-6 | TRBV4-3 | .
TGTGCCAGCAGCTCAGGGGGGACGAACACTGAAGCTTTCTTT | CASSSGGTNTEAFF | many | TRBJ1-1 | TRBV7-8 | TRBD1
TGTGCCAGCAGCACAGGGACAGGGAAAAATGAGCAGTTCTTC | CASSTGTGKNEQFF | . | TRBJ2-1 | TRBV7-3 | TRBD1
TGTGCCAGCAGCCTCTGGACGGACAGCTATGGCTACACCTTC | CASSLWTDSYGYTF | . | TRBJ1-2 | TRBV5-4 | .
TGTGCCAGCAGCGTAGGGTCTACGGGACAGGGTGACTATGGCTACACCTTC | CASSVGSTGQGDYGYTF | . | TRBJ1-2 | TRBV9 | TRBD1
TGTGCCAGCAGTTACCCGGACTACGAGCAGTACTTC | CASSYPDYEQYF | . | TRBJ2-7 | TRBV6-2/TRBV6-3 | .
TGTGCCAGCAGCCTCGGCCTTGAGATCGATGAGCAGTTCTTC | CASSLGLEIDEQFF | many | TRBJ2-1 | TRBV7-9 | .
TGTGCCAGCGCTCTCACAGGGATGAGCACAGATACGCAGTATTTT | CASALTGMSTDTQYF | . | TRBJ2-3 | TRBV27 | .
TGTGCCAGTGGGGAGGGGAATCGGCAGCCCCAGCATTTT | CASGEGNRQPQHF | . | TRBJ1-5 | TRBV19 | .
TGCAGCGTTGAAGGGCAGTCCACTGAAGCTTTCTTT | CSVEGQSTEAFF | many | TRBJ1-1 | TRBV29-1 | .
TGCGCCAGCAGCCAAGATTTCGGGAGTTCAGAGCAGTACTTC | CASSQDFGSSEQYF | many | TRBJ2-7 | TRBV4-3 | .
TGTGCTAGTGGGCGGGACGAGAACACTGAAGCTTTCTTT | CASGRDENTEAFF | . | TRBJ1-1 | TRBV12-5 | .
TGCGCCAGCAGCCTGGACAGGATTGGAGGCGAGCAGTACTTC | CASSLDRIGGEQYF | few | TRBJ2-7 | TRBV4-3 | TRBD1
TGTGCCAGCAGCCCACAGGGGGCTAATTGGGCTTTCTTT | CASSPQGANWAFF | . | TRBJ1-1 | TRBV7-9 | TRBD1
TGTGCCAGCAATGCGGGGGGGGGAACCGGGGAGCTGTTTTTT | CASNAGGGTGELFF | . | TRBJ2-2 | TRBV9 | TRBD2
TGCGCCAGCAGCCAAGAAGTGGAGGAGCCCTACGAGCAGTACTTC | CASSQEVEEPYEQYF | . | TRBJ2-7 | TRBV4-3 | .
TGTGCCAGCACGTCTGCCTTGTTGCGGGGTGGTATGGATACGCAGTATTTT | CASTSALLRGGMDTQYF | . | TRBJ2-3 | TRBV6-6 | .
TGCAGCGCCGGACGGATCTACCGGGAGGATCTTGAGCAGTTCTTC | CSAGRIYREDLEQFF | . | TRBJ2-1 | TRBV29-1 | TRBD2